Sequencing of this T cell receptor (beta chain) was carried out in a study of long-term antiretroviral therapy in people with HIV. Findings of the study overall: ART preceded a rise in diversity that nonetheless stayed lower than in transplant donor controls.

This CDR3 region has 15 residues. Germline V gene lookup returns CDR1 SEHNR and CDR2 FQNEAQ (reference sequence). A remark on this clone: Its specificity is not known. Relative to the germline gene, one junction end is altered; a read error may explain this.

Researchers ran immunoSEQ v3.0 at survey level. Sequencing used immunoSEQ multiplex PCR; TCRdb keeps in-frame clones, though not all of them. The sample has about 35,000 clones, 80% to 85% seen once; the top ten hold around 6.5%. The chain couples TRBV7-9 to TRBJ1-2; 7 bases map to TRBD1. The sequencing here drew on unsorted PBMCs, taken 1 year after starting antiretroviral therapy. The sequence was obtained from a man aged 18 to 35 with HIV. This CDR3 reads CASSSSTDRDYDYTF. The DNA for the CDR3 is TGTGCCAGCAGCTCCTCTACCGACAGGGACTATGACTACACCTTC.